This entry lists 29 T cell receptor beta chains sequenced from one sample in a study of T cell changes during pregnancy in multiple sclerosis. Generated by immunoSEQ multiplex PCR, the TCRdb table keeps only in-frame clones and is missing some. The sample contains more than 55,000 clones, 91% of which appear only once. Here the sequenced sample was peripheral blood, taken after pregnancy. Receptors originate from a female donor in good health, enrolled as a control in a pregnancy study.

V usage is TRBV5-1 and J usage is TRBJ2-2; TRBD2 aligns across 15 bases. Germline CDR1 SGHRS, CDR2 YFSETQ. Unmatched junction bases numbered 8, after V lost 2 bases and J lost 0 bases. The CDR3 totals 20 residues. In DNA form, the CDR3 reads TGCGCCAGCAGCTTCCAACCGGGACTAGCGGGGGGCTCGAACACCGGGGAGCTGTTTTTT. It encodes CASSFQPGLAGGSNTGELFF.

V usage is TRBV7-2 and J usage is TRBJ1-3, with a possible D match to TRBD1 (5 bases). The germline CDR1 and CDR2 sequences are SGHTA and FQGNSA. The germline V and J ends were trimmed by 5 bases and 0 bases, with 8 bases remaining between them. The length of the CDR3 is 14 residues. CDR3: CASSRQSSGNTIYF. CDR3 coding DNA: TGTGCCAGCAGCCGACAGAGCTCTGGAAACACCATATATTTT.

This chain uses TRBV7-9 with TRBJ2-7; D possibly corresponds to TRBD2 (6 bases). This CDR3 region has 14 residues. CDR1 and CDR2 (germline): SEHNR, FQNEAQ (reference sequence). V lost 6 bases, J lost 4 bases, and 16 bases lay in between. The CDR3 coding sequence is TGTGCCAGCAGGGCGGGACGGCGGCTATACGAGCAGTACTTC. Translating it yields CASRAGRRLYEQYF.

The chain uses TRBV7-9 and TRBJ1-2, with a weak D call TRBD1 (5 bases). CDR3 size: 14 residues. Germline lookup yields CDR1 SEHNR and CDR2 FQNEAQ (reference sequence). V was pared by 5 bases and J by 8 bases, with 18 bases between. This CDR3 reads CASSLSTGTWGYTF. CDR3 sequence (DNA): TGTGCCAGCAGCCTGTCTACCGGGACTTGGGGCTACACCTTC.

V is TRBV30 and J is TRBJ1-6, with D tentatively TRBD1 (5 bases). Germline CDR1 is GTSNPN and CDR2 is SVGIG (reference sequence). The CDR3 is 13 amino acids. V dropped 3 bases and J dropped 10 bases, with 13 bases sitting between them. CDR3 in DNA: TGTGCCTGGAGCTTCTCCAGGGCGTCACCCCTCCACTTT. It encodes CAWSFSRASPLHF.

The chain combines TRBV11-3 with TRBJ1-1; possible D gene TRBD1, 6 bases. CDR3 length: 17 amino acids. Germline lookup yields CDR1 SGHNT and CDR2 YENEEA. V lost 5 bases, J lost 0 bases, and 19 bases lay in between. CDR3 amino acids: CASSPLGGDLMNTEAFF. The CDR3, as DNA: TGTGCCAGCAGCCCTCTAGGGGGGGACTTAATGAACACTGAAGCTTTCTTT.

CDR3: CASSVTLAGVGYTF. CDR3 DNA sequence: TGTGCCAGCAGCGTAACTCTGGCAGGGGTTGGCTACACCTTC. The V call is TRBV9, the J call TRBJ1-2; a weak D match, TRBD1 (6 bases). The CDR3 length is 14 residues. The germline V and J ends were trimmed by 1 base and 7 bases, with 14 bases remaining between them. Looked up from germline, CDR1 is SGDLS and CDR2 is YYNGEE.

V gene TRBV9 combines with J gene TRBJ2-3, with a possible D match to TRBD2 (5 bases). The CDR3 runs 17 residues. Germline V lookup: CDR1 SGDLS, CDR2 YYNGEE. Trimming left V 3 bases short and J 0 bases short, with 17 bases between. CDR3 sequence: CASSDPLTSGSTDTQYF. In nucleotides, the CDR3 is TGTGCCAGCAGCGATCCCTTAACCAGCGGTAGCACAGATACGCAGTATTTT.

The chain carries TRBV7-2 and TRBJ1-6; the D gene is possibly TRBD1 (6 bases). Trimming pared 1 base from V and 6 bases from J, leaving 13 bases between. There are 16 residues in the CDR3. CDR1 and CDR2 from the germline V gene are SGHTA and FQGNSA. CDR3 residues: CASSLDGTSINSPLHF. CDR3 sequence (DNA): TGTGCCAGCAGCTTAGATGGGACAAGTATTAATTCACCCCTCCACTTT.

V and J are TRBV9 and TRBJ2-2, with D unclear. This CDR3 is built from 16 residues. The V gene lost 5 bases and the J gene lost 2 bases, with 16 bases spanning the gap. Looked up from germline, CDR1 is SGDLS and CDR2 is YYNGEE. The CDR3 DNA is TGTGCCAGCAGTGAACCGTCTGCGACAAACACCGGGGAGCTGTTTTTT. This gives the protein CASSEPSATNTGELFF.

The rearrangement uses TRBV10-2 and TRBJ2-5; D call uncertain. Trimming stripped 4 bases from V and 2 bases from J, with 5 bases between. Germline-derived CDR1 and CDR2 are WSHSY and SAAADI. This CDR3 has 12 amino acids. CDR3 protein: CASSAVQETQYF. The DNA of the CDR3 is TGCGCCAGCAGTGCCGTACAAGAGACCCAGTACTTC.

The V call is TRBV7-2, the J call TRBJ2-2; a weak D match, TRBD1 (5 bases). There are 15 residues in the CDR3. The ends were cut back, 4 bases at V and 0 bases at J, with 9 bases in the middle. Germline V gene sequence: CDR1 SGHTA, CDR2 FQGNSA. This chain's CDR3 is CASSSGHTNTGELFF. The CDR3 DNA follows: TGTGCCAGCAGCTCAGGACACACGAACACCGGGGAGCTGTTTTTT.

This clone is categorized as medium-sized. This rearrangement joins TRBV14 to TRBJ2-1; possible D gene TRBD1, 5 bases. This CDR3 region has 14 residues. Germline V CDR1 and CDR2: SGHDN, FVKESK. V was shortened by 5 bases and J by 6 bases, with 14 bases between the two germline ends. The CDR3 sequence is CASSGQGRFNEQFF. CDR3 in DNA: TGTGCCAGCAGCGGGCAGGGCCGATTCAATGAGCAGTTCTTC.

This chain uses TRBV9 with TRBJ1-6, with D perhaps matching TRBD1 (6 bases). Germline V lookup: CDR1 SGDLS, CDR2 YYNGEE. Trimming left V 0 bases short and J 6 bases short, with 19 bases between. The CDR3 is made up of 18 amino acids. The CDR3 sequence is CASSVGPLGGGGNSPLHF. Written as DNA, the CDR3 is TGTGCCAGCAGCGTAGGCCCCTTAGGGGGGGGCGGTAATTCACCCCTCCACTTT.

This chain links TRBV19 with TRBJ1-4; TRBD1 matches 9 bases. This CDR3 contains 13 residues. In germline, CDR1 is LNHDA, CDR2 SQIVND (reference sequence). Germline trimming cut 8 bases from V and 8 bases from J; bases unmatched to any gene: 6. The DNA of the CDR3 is TGTGCCAGTTCCGGGACAGGGCTGGAAAAACTGTTTTTT. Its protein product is CASSGTGLEKLFF.

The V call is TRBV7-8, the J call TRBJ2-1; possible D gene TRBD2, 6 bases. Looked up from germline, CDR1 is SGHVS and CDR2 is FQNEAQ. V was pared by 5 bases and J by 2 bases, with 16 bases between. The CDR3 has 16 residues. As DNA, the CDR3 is TGTGCCAGCAGCCCGAGGCGGGGTGGGGCCTACAATGAGCAGTTCTTC. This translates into CASSPRRGGAYNEQFF. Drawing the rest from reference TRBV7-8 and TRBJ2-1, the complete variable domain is GAGVSQSPRYKVAKRGQDVALRCDPISGHVSLFWYQQALGQGPEFLTYFQNEAQLDKSGLPSDRFFAERPEGSVSTLKIQRTQQEDSAVYLCASSPRRGGAYNEQFFGPGTRLTVL.

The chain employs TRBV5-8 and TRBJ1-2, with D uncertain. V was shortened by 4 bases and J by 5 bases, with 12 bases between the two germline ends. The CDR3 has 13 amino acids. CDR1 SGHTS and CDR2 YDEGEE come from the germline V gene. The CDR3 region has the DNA TGTGCCAGCAGCCCTGGTGGCAGATATGGCTACACCTTC. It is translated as CASSPGGRYGYTF. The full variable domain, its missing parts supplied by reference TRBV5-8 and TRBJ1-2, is EAGVTQSPTHLIKTRGQQATLRCSPISGHTSVYWYQQALGLGLQFLLWYDEGEERNRGNFPPRFSGRQFPNYSSELNVNALELEDSALYLCASSPGGRYGYTFGSGTRLTVV.

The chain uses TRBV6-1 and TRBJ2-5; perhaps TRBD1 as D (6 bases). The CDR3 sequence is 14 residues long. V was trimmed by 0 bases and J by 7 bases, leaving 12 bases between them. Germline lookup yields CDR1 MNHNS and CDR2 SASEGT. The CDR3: CASSEALGAGTQYF. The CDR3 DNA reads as TGTGCCAGCAGTGAAGCGCTGGGGGCGGGGACCCAGTACTTC.

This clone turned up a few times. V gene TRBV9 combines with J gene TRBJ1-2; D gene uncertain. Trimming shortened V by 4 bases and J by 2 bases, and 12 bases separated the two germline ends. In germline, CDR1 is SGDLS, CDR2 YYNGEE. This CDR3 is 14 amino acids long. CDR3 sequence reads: CASSPEAANYGYTF. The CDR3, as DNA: TGTGCCAGCAGCCCTGAGGCCGCAAACTATGGCTACACCTTC.

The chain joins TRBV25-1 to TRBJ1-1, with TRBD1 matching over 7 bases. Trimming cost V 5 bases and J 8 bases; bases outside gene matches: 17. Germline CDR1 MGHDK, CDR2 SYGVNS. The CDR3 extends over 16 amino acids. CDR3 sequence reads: CASSPMGTGAHTEAFF. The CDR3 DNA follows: TGTGCCAGCAGTCCTATGGGAACAGGGGCGCATACAGAAGCTTTCTTT.

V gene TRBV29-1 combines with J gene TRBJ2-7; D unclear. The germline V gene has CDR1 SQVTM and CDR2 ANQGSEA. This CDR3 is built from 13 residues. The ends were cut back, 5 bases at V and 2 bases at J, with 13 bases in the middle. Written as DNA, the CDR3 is TGCAGCGTTCCCGGCAGGTTCGCCTACGAGCAGTACTTC. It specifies CSVPGRFAYEQYF.

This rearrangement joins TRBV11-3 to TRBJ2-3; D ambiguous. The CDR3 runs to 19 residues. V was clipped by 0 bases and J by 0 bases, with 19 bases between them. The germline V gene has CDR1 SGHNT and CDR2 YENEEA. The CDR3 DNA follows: TGTGCCAGCAGCTTAGATCTCGATATTGTGGAGAGTAGCACAGATACGCAGTATTTT. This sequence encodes CASSLDLDIVESSTDTQYF.

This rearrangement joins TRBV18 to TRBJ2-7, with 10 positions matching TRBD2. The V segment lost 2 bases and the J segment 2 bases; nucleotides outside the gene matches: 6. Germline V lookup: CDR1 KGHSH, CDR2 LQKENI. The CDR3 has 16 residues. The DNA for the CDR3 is TGTGCCAGCTCACCATCTCTAGCGGGGGAGGCCTACGAGCAGTACTTC. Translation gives CASSPSLAGEAYEQYF.

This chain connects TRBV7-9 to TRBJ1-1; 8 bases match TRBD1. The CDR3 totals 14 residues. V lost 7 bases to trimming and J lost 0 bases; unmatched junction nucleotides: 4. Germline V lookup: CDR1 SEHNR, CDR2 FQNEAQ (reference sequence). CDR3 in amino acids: CASTGQGLNTEAFF. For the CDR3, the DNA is TGTGCCAGCACCGGACAGGGCTTGAACACTGAAGCTTTCTTT. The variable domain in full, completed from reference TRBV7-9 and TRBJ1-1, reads DTGVSQNPRHKITKRGQNVTFRCDPISEHNRLYWYRQTLGQGPEFLTYFQNEAQLEKSRLLSDRFSAERPKGSFSTLEIQRTEQGDSAMYLCASTGQGLNTEAFFGQGTRLTVV.

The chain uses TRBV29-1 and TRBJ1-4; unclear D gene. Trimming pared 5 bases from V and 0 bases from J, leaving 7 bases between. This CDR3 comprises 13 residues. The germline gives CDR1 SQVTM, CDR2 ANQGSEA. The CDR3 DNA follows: TGCAGCGTTTCCAAAACAACTAATGAAAAACTGTTTTTT. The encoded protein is CSVSKTTNEKLFF.

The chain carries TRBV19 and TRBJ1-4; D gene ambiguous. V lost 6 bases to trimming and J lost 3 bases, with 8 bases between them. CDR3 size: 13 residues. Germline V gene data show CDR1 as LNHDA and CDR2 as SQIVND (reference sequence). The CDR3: CASRAPPNEKLFF. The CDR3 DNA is TGTGCCAGTAGGGCCCCTCCTAATGAAAAACTGTTTTTT. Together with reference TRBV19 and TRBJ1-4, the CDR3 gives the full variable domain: DGGITQSPKYLFRKEGQNVTLSCEQNLNHDAMYWYRQDPGQGLRLIYYSQIVNDFQKGDIAEGYSVSREKKESFPLTVTSAQKNPTAFYLCASRAPPNEKLFFGSGTQLSVL.

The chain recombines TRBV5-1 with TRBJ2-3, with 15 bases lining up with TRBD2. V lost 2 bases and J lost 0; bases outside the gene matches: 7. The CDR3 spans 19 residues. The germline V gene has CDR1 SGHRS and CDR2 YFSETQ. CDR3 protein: CASSFGLAGGDTSTDTQYF. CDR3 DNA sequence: TGCGCCAGCAGCTTCGGACTAGCGGGGGGGGATACTAGCACAGATACGCAGTATTTT.

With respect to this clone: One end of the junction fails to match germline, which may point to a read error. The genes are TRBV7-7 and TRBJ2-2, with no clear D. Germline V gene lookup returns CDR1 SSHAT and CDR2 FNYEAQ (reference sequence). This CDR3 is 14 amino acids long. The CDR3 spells CASSFPSATGELFF. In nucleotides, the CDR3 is TGTGCTAGCAGCTTCCCGAGCGCCACCGGGGAGCTGTTTTTT.

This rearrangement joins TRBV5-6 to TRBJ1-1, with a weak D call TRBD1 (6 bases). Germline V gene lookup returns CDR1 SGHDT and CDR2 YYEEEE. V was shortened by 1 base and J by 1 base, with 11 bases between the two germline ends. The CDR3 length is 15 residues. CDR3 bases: TGTGCCAGCAGCTTGCCGGGACACAAGAACACTGAAGCTTTCTTT. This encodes CASSLPGHKNTEAFF.